This T cell receptor beta chain was retrieved from a study of T cell responses to AZD1222 COVID-19 vaccine. V lost 1 base, J lost 9 bases, and 10 bases lay in between. Germline V gives CDR1 SEHNR, CDR2 FQNEAQ (reference sequence). CDR3 length: 13 residues. Turning to this clone: Its specificity is not known.

Using immunoSEQ multiplex PCR, the repertoire was profiled, and TCRdb retains in-frame clones only, with some absent. The data contain about 140,000 clones, about nine tenths of them singletons. General study findings and limits: Spike was spanned by vaccine-associated CD4 TCRs, with dominance at 160-218 and 743-854. Baseline serology detected seropositivity in only a handful of AZD1222 recipients.

Sequences were derived from peripheral blood, sampled on day 0 of AZD1222 vaccination. This sequence joins TRBV7-9 and TRBJ2-1; TRBD2 might be the D (5 bases). This clonotype was obtained from an adult in good health. The CDR3 region is CASSLGRGSEQFF. For the CDR3, the DNA is TGTGCCAGCAGCTTAGGAAGAGGGAGTGAGCAGTTCTTC.